The T cell receptor (beta chain) under discussion was sequenced for a study of blood T cell repertoires in COVID-19. The CDR3 runs 16 residues. The V gene's germline CDR1 is SGDLS and CDR2 YYNGEE. With V trimmed by 1 base and J by 0 bases, 4 bases remained unmatched. Generated by immunoSEQ multiplex PCR, the TCRdb table keeps only in-frame clones and is missing some. The repertoire holds some 120,000 clones, with over 65% as singletons. The chain employs TRBV9 and TRBJ2-3, with TRBD2 identical over 8 bases. The TCR originated in a human donor with acute or convalescent COVID-19. The donor label of this sample is uncertain. The sequencing sample was made of peripheral blood. Here the CDR3 DNA reads TGTGCCAGCAGCGTACGCGGGGGGCAGAGCACAGATACGCAGTATTTT. It specifies CASSVRGGQSTDTQYF.